The next 6 T cell receptor beta chains were all read from a single sample in a study of T cell responses to AZD1222 COVID-19 vaccine. Assay used: immunoSEQ multiplex PCR; TCRdb lists only in-frame clones, some missing. The sample lists approximately 140,000 clones, roughly 88% seen once, with 1.5% to 2% in the top ten. The source was peripheral blood, collected 28 days after the second AZD1222 dose. The receptors derive from an adult who received the AZD1222 COVID-19 vaccine.

This sequence joins TRBV9 and TRBJ2-5, with TRBD2 matching over 8 bases. After removal of 0 bases from V and 5 bases from J, the junction contained 12 bases not matched to a gene. In germline, CDR1 is SGDLS, CDR2 YYNGEE. The CDR3 is made up of 17 amino acids. CDR3: CASSVATTAGVGETQYF. The CDR3 DNA reads as TGTGCCAGCAGCGTAGCTACTACAGCGGGAGTGGGGGAGACCCAGTACTTC. The full variable domain, with the rest looked up from reference TRBV9 and TRBJ2-5, is DSGVTQTPKHLITATGQRVTLRCSPRSGDLSVYWYQQSLDQGLQFLIQYYNGEERAKGNILERFSAQQFPDLHSELNLSSLELGDSALYFCASSVATTAGVGETQYFGPGTRLLVL.

The DNA for the CDR3 is TGTGCCAGCAGGCGACAGCTCTACTATGGCTACACCTTC. It specifies CASRRQLYYGYTF. V gene TRBV28 combines with J gene TRBJ1-2, with D perhaps TRBD1 (5 bases). CDR1 and CDR2 (germline): MDHEN, SYDVKM. The V gene lost 6 bases and the J gene lost 3 bases, with 11 bases spanning the gap. CDR3 length: 13 amino acids.

V and J are TRBV25-1 and TRBJ1-1, with a possible D match to TRBD1 (6 bases). The length of the CDR3 is 17 residues. Germline-derived CDR1 and CDR2 are MGHDK and SYGVNS. V was cut by 6 bases and J by 1 base, with 21 bases left in between. The chain's CDR3 is CASSFYNARTANTEAFF. In DNA form, the CDR3 reads TGTGCCAGCAGCTTCTACAACGCCCGGACAGCGAACACTGAAGCTTTCTTT.

About this clone itself: This CDR3 is also generated by other DNA sequences in the sample. The V gene is TRBV9, the J gene TRBJ1-1, with D perhaps TRBD1 (5 bases). Trimming removed 0 bases at V and 2 bases at J, with 8 bases between. Germline V gene data show CDR1 as SGDLS and CDR2 as YYNGEE. The CDR3 is 14 residues long. The DNA for the CDR3 is TGTGCCAGCAGCGTAGCTGGGGGAAACACTGAAGCTTTCTTT. Protein product: CASSVAGGNTEAFF. The whole variable domain, remainder taken from reference TRBV9 and TRBJ1-1, is DSGVTQTPKHLITATGQRVTLRCSPRSGDLSVYWYQQSLDQGLQFLIQYYNGEERAKGNILERFSAQQFPDLHSELNLSSLELGDSALYFCASSVAGGNTEAFFGQGTRLTVV.

This clone was seen only once. The chain employs TRBV27 and TRBJ2-1, with 8 nucleotides matching TRBD2. Germline V gene sequence: CDR1 MNHEY, CDR2 SMNVEV (reference sequence). Trimming took 0 bases from V and 3 from J; bases not matched to a gene: 1. The CDR3 runs to 15 residues. Here the CDR3 reads CASSLSAGGYNEQFF. The CDR3 nucleotides are TGTGCCAGCAGTTTATCTGCGGGGGGCTACAATGAGCAGTTCTTC.

The chain combines TRBV7-3 with TRBJ2-2; 7 bases are a match to TRBD2. The V gene's germline CDR1 is SGHTA and CDR2 FQGTGA. This CDR3 spans 14 amino acids. With 9 bases clipped from V and 0 bases from J, the junction kept 4 bases outside the gene matches. The CDR3: CASGRDSNTGELFF. CDR3 in DNA: TGTGCCAGTGGGAGGGACTCGAACACCGGGGAGCTGTTTTTT.